The rows below give T cell receptor beta chains drawn from one sample of a study of blood T cells in healthy people across ages. Via MiXCR, TCRdb re-called the 5' RACE reads, giving one row per CDR3 protein. The sample carries around 790,000 distinct CDR3 sequences, roughly 44% recorded once. Sequences were obtained from blood. The receptors shown here come from a man between 60 and 70 years old in good health. Both conserved end residues are part of each CDR3. D genes are given only for firm matches. Clone size appears in some rows only: once, few, many, or a class for an expanded clone.

TRBJ2-3	TRBV11-3	few	.	CASSFGTTAPDTQYF	TGTGCCAGCAGCTTCGGGACCACTGCCCCAGATACGCAGTATTTT
TRBJ2-1	TRBV4-3	.	.	CASSQDPGAGEQFF	TGCGCCAGCAGCCAAGATCCCGGGGCGGGTGAGCAGTTCTTC
TRBJ2-7	TRBV12-5	.	TRBD1	CASGYPGQGRYEQYF	TGTGCTAGTGGTTACCCGGGACAGGGTCGGTACGAGCAGTACTTC
TRBJ2-7	TRBV28	few	TRBD2	CASSSASGGSYEQYF	TGTGCCAGCAGTTCGGCTAGCGGGGGCTCCTACGAGCAGTACTTC
TRBJ2-4	TRBV7-2	.	.	CASSLGALRDIQYF	TGTGCCAGCAGCTTAGGGGCCCTAAGGGACATTCAGTACTTC
TRBJ2-5	TRBV6-1	.	TRBD1	CASSDPGQGIRETQYF	TGTGCCAGCAGTGACCCGGGACAGGGGATACGAGAGACCCAGTACTTC
TRBJ1-4	TRBV20-1	few	TRBD1	CSAVFGTGPTNEKLFF	TGCAGTGCTGTCTTCGGGACAGGCCCAACTAATGAAAAACTGTTTTTT
TRBJ2-3	TRBV7-2	many	.	CASSLGADTQYF	TGTGCCAGCAGCTTAGGGGCAGATACGCAGTATTTT
TRBJ1-5	TRBV15	.	.	CATSQRSNQPQHF	TGTGCCACCAGCCAGCGAAGCAATCAGCCCCAGCATTTT
TRBJ2-1	TRBV5-1	.	.	CASYSGATYNEQFF	TGCGCCAGCTACTCCGGGGCTACCTACAATGAGCAGTTCTTC
TRBJ1-5	TRBV10-3	few	TRBD1	CATRQGTSNQPQHF	TGTGCCACCAGACAGGGGACTAGCAATCAGCCCCAGCATTTT
TRBJ1-5	TRBV6-2/TRBV6-3	.	TRBD1	CASKSRGLENQPQHF	TGTGCCAGCAAGTCAAGGGGGCTCGAGAATCAGCCCCAGCATTTT
TRBJ2-2	TRBV28	.	TRBD1	CASRYRDRNTGELFF	TGTGCCAGCCGCTACCGGGACAGGAACACCGGGGAGCTGTTTTTT
TRBJ1-6	TRBV7-6	few	.	CASSQHRAKGSPLHF	TGTGCCAGCAGCCAACATCGGGCGAAGGGGTCACCCCTCCACTTT
TRBJ2-7	TRBV20-1	many	.	CSARDKGDTSYEQYF	TGCAGTGCTAGAGATAAAGGAGACACCTCCTACGAGCAGTACTTC
TRBJ2-4	TRBV5-6	few	TRBD1	CASSLWGQGENIQYF	TGTGCCAGCAGCTTGTGGGGGCAGGGGGAAAACATTCAGTACTTC
TRBJ2-4	TRBV20-1	few	.	CSASWGTKNIQYF	TGCAGTGCAAGTTGGGGGACCAAAAACATTCAGTACTTC
TRBJ2-3	TRBV25-1	.	TRBD2	CACSEYGGGAKADTQYF	TGTGCCTGCAGTGAATATGGCGGGGGGGCAAAGGCAGATACGCAGTATTTT
TRBJ2-7	TRBV4-1	.	TRBD2	CASSPPPERGHNEQYF	TGCGCCAGCAGCCCCCCGCCGGAGCGGGGTCACAATGAGCAGTACTTC
TRBJ1-1	TRBV29-1	.	.	CSVGLESMNTEAFF	TGCAGCGTGGGGTTGGAGTCCATGAACACTGAAGCTTTCTTT
TRBJ2-7	TRBV3-1	.	.	CASSQADGSSYEQYF	TGTGCCAGCAGCCAAGCTGACGGAAGCTCCTACGAGCAGTACTTC
TRBJ1-5	TRBV7-9	.	.	CASSPDQYQPQHF	TGTGCCAGCAGCCCAGACCAATATCAGCCCCAGCATTTT
TRBJ2-3	TRBV5-1	once	.	CASSFREDASTDTQYF	TGCGCCAGCAGCTTCCGAGAAGACGCGTCCACAGATACGCAGTATTTT